The rows below give T cell receptor beta chains drawn from one sample of a study of radiation and T cells in renal cell carcinoma. The data were produced by immunoSEQ multiplex PCR, yet TCRdb's version contains in-frame clones alone and is incomplete. This sample has tens of thousands of clones, with over 80% found just once. Sample: blood, taken from a patient whose treatment included radiotherapy and nephrectomy. Receptors originate from a woman between 70 and 85 years old with renal cell carcinoma. Each CDR3 is given with its conserved first and last residue. The D gene is left open where the match is weak. Clone size is not always given. Where it is, it says once, few, many or a class for expanded clones.

D | size | J | V | CDR3 | DNA
NA | NA | TRBJ1-2 | TRBV27 | CASSNNYGYTF | TGTGCCAGCAGTAATAACTATGGCTACACCTTC
TRBD2 | NA | TRBJ2-1 | TRBV2 | CASSDIGTTSYNEQFF | TGTGCCAGCAGTGATATAGGGACTACTTCCTACAATGAGCAGTTCTTC
NA | NA | TRBJ1-1 | TRBV9 | CASSVEPANTEAFF | TGTGCCAGCAGCGTAGAGCCGGCAAACACTGAAGCTTTCTTT
NA | NA | TRBJ1-1 | TRBV18 | CASSYKIIRGGDVSTEAFF | TGTGCCAGCTCATACAAAATTATCCGGGGAGGGGACGTAAGCACTGAAGCTTTCTTT
NA | NA | TRBJ1-2 | TRBV19 | CASSPYSNYGYTF | TGTGCCAGTAGTCCCTATTCGAACTATGGCTACACCTTC
NA | NA | TRBJ1-5 | TRBV4-1 | CASSPTPNYSNQPQHF | TGCGCCAGCAGCCCAACACCAAATTATAGCAATCAGCCCCAGCATTTT
NA | NA | TRBJ1-2 | TRBV30 | CAWARHLGYTF | TGTGCCTGGGCGAGACACCTTGGCTACACCTTC
TRBD2 | NA | TRBJ2-2 | TRBV11-3 | CASSPGTSGNTGELFF | TGTGCCAGCAGCCCCGGGACTAGCGGGAACACCGGGGAGCTGTTTTTT
NA | NA | TRBJ2-7 | TRBV7-9 | CASTTGTDIYEQYF | TGTGCCAGCACCACCGGGACGGATATCTACGAGCAGTACTTC
NA | NA | TRBJ1-3 | TRBV5-4 | CASSVGDTGGNTIYF | TGTGCCAGCAGCGTAGGGGACACAGGGGGAAACACCATATATTTT
TRBD2 | NA | TRBJ2-1 | TRBV5-8 | CASRGGFVSGNEQFF | TGTGCCAGCAGGGGGGGTTTTGTTAGCGGGAATGAGCAGTTCTTC
NA | NA | TRBJ2-2 | TRBV7-9 | CASSFGLFNTGELFF | TGTGCCAGCAGCTTTGGGTTATTCAACACCGGGGAGCTGTTTTTT
NA | NA | TRBJ2-7 | TRBV5-5 | CASSPRSDTYEQYF | TGTGCCAGCAGCCCCCGATCGGATACCTACGAGCAGTACTTC
TRBD1 | NA | TRBJ1-4 | TRBV27 | CASSPQGATNEKLFF | TGTGCCAGCAGTCCGCAGGGGGCAACTAATGAAAAACTGTTTTTT
TRBD1 | once | TRBJ1-2 | TRBV2 | CASSSGQEGVYTF | TGTGCCAGCAGCTCCGGACAGGAAGGGGTATACACCTTC
NA | NA | TRBJ2-1 | TRBV18 | CASSPSRAHNEQFF | TGTGCCAGCTCACCCTCCAGGGCCCACAATGAGCAGTTCTTC
NA | NA | TRBJ2-7 | TRBV19 | CASSGLAGSEQYF | TGTGCCAGTAGTGGGTTGGCAGGGAGCGAGCAGTACTTC
NA | NA | TRBJ2-3 | TRBV4-1 | CASSQGVLGASFTDTQYF | TGCGCCAGCAGCCAAGGTGTCCTTGGAGCGAGCTTCACAGATACGCAGTATTTT
TRBD1 | few | TRBJ1-5 | TRBV5-1 | CASSLGTGISNQPQHF | TGCGCCAGCAGCTTGGGGACAGGGATTAGCAATCAGCCCCAGCATTTT
NA | NA | TRBJ2-1 | TRBV2 | CASRQTSLGEQFF | TGTGCCAGCAGACAGACTAGTCTGGGTGAGCAGTTCTTC
TRBD1 | NA | TRBJ1-2 | TRBV5-4 | CASSLAAGGPYGYTF | TGTGCCAGCAGCTTGGCGGCAGGGGGTCCCTATGGCTACACCTTC
NA | NA | TRBJ2-7 | TRBV4-2 | CASSQDGGPGEQYF | TGTGCCAGCAGCCAAGATGGGGGGCCGGGGGAGCAGTACTTC
TRBD2 | NA | TRBJ2-1 | TRBV4-1 | CASSQVGLAGDEQFF | TGCGCCAGCAGCCAAGTTGGGCTAGCGGGAGATGAGCAGTTCTTC
NA | once | TRBJ1-5 | TRBV12-5 | CASGSSRSNQPQHF | TGTGCTAGTGGTTCCAGTAGAAGCAATCAGCCCCAGCATTTT
NA | NA | TRBJ2-7 | TRBV5-1 | CASSLEAASYEQYF | TGCGCCAGCAGCTTGGAAGCCGCCTCCTACGAGCAGTACTTC
TRBD2 | NA | TRBJ2-3 | TRBV19 | CASSPRLAQMPDTQYF | TGTGCCAGTAGTCCTCGACTAGCTCAAATGCCAGATACGCAGTATTTT
NA | NA | TRBJ2-5 | TRBV6-6 | CAVREFMETQYF | TGTGCCGTCAGGGAGTTTATGGAGACCCAGTACTTC
NA | NA | TRBJ2-2 | TRBV7-6 | CASSPQIDTGELFF | TGTGCCAGCAGCCCCCAGATAGACACCGGGGAGCTGTTTTTT
NA | NA | TRBJ1-1 | TRBV4-2 | CASSQERQNAEAFF | TGTGCCAGCAGCCAAGAAAGACAGAACGCTGAAGCTTTCTTT
TRBD1 | NA | TRBJ2-7 | TRBV27 | CASSVRDRNELYEQYF | TGTGCCAGCAGTGTCCGGGACAGGAACGAACTCTACGAGCAGTACTTC
NA | NA | TRBJ1-6 | TRBV27 | CASSLGQGTPLHF | TGTGCCAGCAGTTTGGGGCAGGGGACACCCCTCCACTTT
NA | NA | TRBJ2-7 | TRBV7-2 | CASSLVTGLYEQYF | TGTGCCAGCAGCTTAGTTACCGGGCTCTACGAGCAGTACTTC
TRBD2 | NA | TRBJ2-5 | TRBV10-1 | CASSKGLAGDRQETQYF | TGCGCCAGCAGTAAGGGACTAGCGGGGGACCGCCAAGAGACCCAGTACTTC
NA | NA | TRBJ1-1 | TRBV18 | CASSPRPRENTEAFF | TGTGCCAGCTCACCACGGCCGAGGGAGAACACTGAAGCTTTCTTT
TRBD1 | NA | TRBJ1-2 | TRBV30 | CAWSADRGGNYGYTF | TGTGCCTGGAGCGCAGACAGGGGGGGAAACTATGGCTACACCTTC